This is a list of T cell receptor beta chains from one sample in a study of T cell responses to AZD1222 COVID-19 vaccine. Here immunoSEQ multiplex PCR was the method, and the copy in TCRdb shows in-frame clones only, minus some. This sample has tens of thousands of clones, with 80% to 90% found just once. The specimen comprised peripheral blood, sampled on day 0 of AZD1222 vaccination. Every receptor here comes from an adult in good health. Both conserved end residues are part of each CDR3. The order of the fields is clone size, D gene, V gene, J gene, CDR3 protein, CDR3 DNA. A D gene is named only where the DNA matches it firmly. A clone size is listed for some rows: how often the clone was seen (once, few, many), or a class if it is expanded.

clone size: .
D gene: TRBD1
V gene: TRBV28
J gene: TRBJ1-2
CDR3 protein: CASESGVGGQGTYGYTF
CDR3 DNA: TGTGCCAGCGAGTCGGGAGTCGGGGGACAGGGAACCTATGGCTACACCTTC

clone size: .
D gene: .
V gene: TRBV13
J gene: TRBJ2-7
CDR3 protein: CASSLRGYEQYF
CDR3 DNA: TGTGCCAGCAGCTTAAGGGGTTACGAGCAGTACTTC

clone size: .
D gene: .
V gene: TRBV5-1
J gene: TRBJ2-1
CDR3 protein: CASSFGVTSYNEQFF
CDR3 DNA: TGCGCCAGCAGCTTCGGAGTCACCTCCTACAATGAGCAGTTCTTC

clone size: .
D gene: TRBD1
V gene: TRBV19
J gene: TRBJ1-5
CDR3 protein: CASSTGTGSSNQPQHF
CDR3 DNA: TGTGCCAGTAGTACCGGGACAGGCTCGAGCAATCAGCCCCAGCATTTT

clone size: .
D gene: .
V gene: TRBV5-1
J gene: TRBJ2-3
CDR3 protein: CASSLAGQSTDTQYF
CDR3 DNA: TGCGCCAGCAGCTTGGCAGGGCAGAGCACAGATACGCAGTATTTT

clone size: .
D gene: TRBD2
V gene: TRBV18
J gene: TRBJ2-7
CDR3 protein: CASSPSSGGDEQYF
CDR3 DNA: TGTGCCAGCTCACCATCTAGCGGGGGGGATGAGCAGTACTTC

clone size: few
D gene: TRBD1
V gene: TRBV5-5
J gene: TRBJ2-1
CDR3 protein: CASSPRDRGDPLEQFF
CDR3 DNA: TGTGCCAGCAGCCCGAGAGACAGGGGAGACCCACTAGAGCAGTTCTTC

clone size: .
D gene: TRBD1
V gene: TRBV6-5
J gene: TRBJ1-4
CDR3 protein: CASRDREAEKLFF
CDR3 DNA: TGTGCCAGCAGGGACAGGGAGGCTGAAAAACTGTTTTTT

clone size: .
D gene: .
V gene: TRBV11-1
J gene: TRBJ2-1
CDR3 protein: CASSSGTYQFF
CDR3 DNA: TGTGCCAGCAGCTCCGGGACGTATCAGTTCTTC

clone size: .
D gene: TRBD1
V gene: TRBV6-6
J gene: TRBJ2-4
CDR3 protein: CASSLGTGEGVSAKNIQYF
CDR3 DNA: TGTGCCAGCAGCTTAGGGACAGGAGAAGGGGTGTCGGCCAAAAACATTCAGTACTTC

clone size: .
D gene: .
V gene: TRBV2
J gene: TRBJ1-5
CDR3 protein: CASSEAQGRNQPQHF
CDR3 DNA: TGTGCCAGCAGTGAAGCGCAGGGCAGGAATCAGCCCCAGCATTTT

clone size: .
D gene: .
V gene: TRBV12-3/TRBV12-4
J gene: TRBJ1-6
CDR3 protein: CASSWVHNSPLHF
CDR3 DNA: TGTGCCAGCAGTTGGGTACATAATTCACCCCTCCACTTT

clone size: .
D gene: .
V gene: TRBV12-3/TRBV12-4
J gene: TRBJ1-1
CDR3 protein: CASKSQAEAFF
CDR3 DNA: TGTGCCAGCAAGTCCCAGGCTGAAGCTTTCTTT

clone size: .
D gene: TRBD1
V gene: TRBV5-1
J gene: TRBJ1-5
CDR3 protein: CASSLEGRGQPQHF
CDR3 DNA: TGCGCCAGCAGCTTGGAGGGCAGGGGGCAGCCCCAGCATTTT